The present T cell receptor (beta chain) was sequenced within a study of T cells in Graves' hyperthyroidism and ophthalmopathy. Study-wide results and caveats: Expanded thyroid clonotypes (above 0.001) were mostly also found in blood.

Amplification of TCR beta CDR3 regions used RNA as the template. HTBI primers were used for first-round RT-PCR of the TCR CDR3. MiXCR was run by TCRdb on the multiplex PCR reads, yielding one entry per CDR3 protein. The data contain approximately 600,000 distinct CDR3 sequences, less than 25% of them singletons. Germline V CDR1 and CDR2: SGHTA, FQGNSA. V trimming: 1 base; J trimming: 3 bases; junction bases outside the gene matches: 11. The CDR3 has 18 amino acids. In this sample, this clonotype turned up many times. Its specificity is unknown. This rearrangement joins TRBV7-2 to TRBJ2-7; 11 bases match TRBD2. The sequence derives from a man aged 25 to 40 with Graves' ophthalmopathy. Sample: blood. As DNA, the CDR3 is TGTGCCAGCAGCTTAGAAGGCCTGCTAGCGGGAGGAGGCTACGAGCAGTACTTC. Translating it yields CASSLEGLLAGGGYEQYF.